This T cell receptor (beta chain) comes out of a study of cytomegalovirus exposure and HLA in healthy donors. In the study overall: The 120 or so validation repertoires used a platform that matched the one used for the approximately 670 first-cohort repertoires, as a later analysis reported.

Assay used: immunoSEQ multiplex PCR; TCRdb lists only in-frame clones, some missing. The table shows roughly 75,000 clones, with around 94% occurring only once. This CDR3 region has 16 residues. V was trimmed by 5 bases and J by 2 bases, leaving 18 bases between them. Germline CDR1 is PRHDT and CDR2 is FYEKMQ (reference sequence). The TCR was taken from a woman aged 18-29 years in good health and CMV-seropositive. The chain has TRBV13 and TRBJ2-5; maybe TRBD2 (6 bases). Sequencing input: PBMCs. The CDR3 nucleotides are TGTGCCAGCAGCCCCCGTCGGATAGCGGCTCAAGAGACCCAGTACTTC. Its protein is CASSPRRIAAQETQYF.